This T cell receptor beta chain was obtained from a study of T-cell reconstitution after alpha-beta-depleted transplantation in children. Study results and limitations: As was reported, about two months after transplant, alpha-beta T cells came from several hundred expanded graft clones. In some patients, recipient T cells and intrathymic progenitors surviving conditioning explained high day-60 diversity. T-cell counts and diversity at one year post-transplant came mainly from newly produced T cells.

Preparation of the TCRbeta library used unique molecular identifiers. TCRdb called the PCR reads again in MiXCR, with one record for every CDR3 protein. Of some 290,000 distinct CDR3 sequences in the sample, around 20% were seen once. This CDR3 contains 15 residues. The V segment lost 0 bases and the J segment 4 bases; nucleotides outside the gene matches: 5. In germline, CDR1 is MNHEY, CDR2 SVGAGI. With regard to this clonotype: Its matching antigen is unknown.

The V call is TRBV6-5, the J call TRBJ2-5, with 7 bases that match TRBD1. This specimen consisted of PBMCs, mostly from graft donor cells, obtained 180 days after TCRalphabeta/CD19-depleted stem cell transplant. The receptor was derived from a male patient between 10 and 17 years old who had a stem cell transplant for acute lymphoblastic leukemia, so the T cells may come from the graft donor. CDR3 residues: CASSYSGQKAETQYF. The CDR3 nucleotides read TGTGCCAGCAGTTACTCGGGACAGAAGGCAGAGACCCAGTACTTC.